A single T cell receptor (beta chain) is shown here with its context. A universal primer site was added by template switching, and unique molecular identifiers were carried by the cDNA. TCRdb re-derived calls from the 5' RACE reads in MiXCR, one entry per CDR3 protein. The profile covers about 470,000 distinct CDR3 sequences, with approximately 25% appearing a single time and around 3% taken by the ten largest. The data originate from a study of identical twins. Germline CDR1 SGHRS, CDR2 YFSETQ. V lost 1 base, J lost 6 bases, and 9 bases stayed unmatched. This CDR3 spans 15 amino acids. These data were likewise used in another study, on T cells expressing NK-cell markers. From that paper: Seven sequenced donors out of eight were HCMV-seropositive, one seronegative. Whether expanded NKG2C+ T cell clones were HCMV specific stayed uncertain.

This clonotype originated in a woman between 18 and 30 years old in good health. Sequenced material: CD4+ T cells sorted from blood. J is TRBJ1-2 and V is TRBV5-1; 7 nucleotides agree with TRBD1. In nucleotides, the CDR3 is TGCGCCAGCAGCTTGTCCGGGACAGAGTACGATGGCTACACCTTC. This encodes CASSLSGTEYDGYTF.